The 26 T cell receptor beta chains listed next were all sequenced from one sample in a study of cytomegalovirus exposure and HLA in healthy donors. The PCR employed 60 Vbeta primers together with 13 Jbeta primers. The repertoire was sequenced with immunoSEQ multiplex PCR; TCRdb's copy has only in-frame clones and lacks some. The repertoire includes 80,000 to 95,000 clones, about two thirds of them detected once, and around 2.5% sits in the top ten. Input material: PBMCs. The source is a human donor in good health.

The rearrangement uses TRBV7-6 and TRBJ1-4, with 9 bases matching TRBD1. There are 17 residues in the CDR3. Trimming removed 2 bases from V and 7 bases from J; junction bases left unmatched: 11. Germline CDR1 is SGHVS and CDR2 is FNYEAQ. The CDR3 reads CASSLRPPTGGSEKLFF. The CDR3, as DNA: TGTGCCAGCAGCTTACGGCCACCGACAGGGGGAAGTGAAAAACTGTTTTTT.

The rearrangement uses TRBV9 and TRBJ1-1; 10 positions agree with TRBD1. This CDR3 is built from 15 residues. The germline CDR1 and CDR2 sequences are SGDLS and YYNGEE. V lost 4 bases to trimming and J lost 3 bases; unmatched junction nucleotides: 6. This chain's CDR3 is CASSPRQGAHTEAFF. In DNA form, the CDR3 reads TGTGCCAGCAGCCCTCGACAGGGGGCCCACACTGAAGCTTTCTTT.

The chain joins TRBV9 to TRBJ2-3; 9 nucleotides match TRBD2. The length of the CDR3 is 16 residues. V lost 0 bases, J lost 2 bases, and 4 bases stayed unmatched. Germline values: CDR1 SGDLS, CDR2 YYNGEE. The CDR3 here is CASSVGAGGLTDTQYF. Written as DNA, the CDR3 is TGTGCCAGCAGCGTAGGAGCGGGGGGACTCACAGATACGCAGTATTTT.

This chain uses TRBV19 with TRBJ2-3; 7 nucleotides line up with TRBD1. Germline-derived CDR1 and CDR2 are LNHDA and SQIVND (reference sequence). The CDR3 is made up of 14 amino acids. Trimming took 4 bases from V and 6 from J; bases not matched to a gene: 7. This CDR3 is CASSTSTGADTQYF. The CDR3 bases are TGTGCCAGTAGTACCTCTACAGGGGCGGATACGCAGTATTTT.

The chain links TRBV10-3 to TRBJ1-1; D not resolved. The CDR3 is 11 residues long. Looked up from germline, CDR1 is ENHRY and CDR2 is SYGVKD. Trimming shortened V by 6 bases and J by 0 bases, and 2 bases separated the two germline ends. The CDR3 protein is CAISMNTEAFF. The CDR3 bases are TGTGCCATCAGCATGAACACTGAAGCTTTCTTT.

The rearrangement joins TRBV30 to TRBJ1-5; 7 nucleotides match TRBD1. Germline CDR1 and CDR2: GTSNPN and SVGIG (reference sequence). The length of the CDR3 is 14 residues. Losses at the gene ends were 2 bases for V and 4 bases for J; bases not matched to a gene: 5. As DNA, the CDR3 is TGTGCCTGGAGTCTGACAGGGCGGAATCAGCCCCAGCATTTT. Its protein is CAWSLTGRNQPQHF.

The chain joins TRBV19 to TRBJ1-5; D not certain. From germline, CDR1 is LNHDA and CDR2 SQIVND (reference sequence). Trimming shortened V by 5 bases and J by 0 bases, and 17 bases separated the two germline ends. There are 17 residues in the CDR3. CDR3 sequence (DNA): TGTGCCAGTAGTCACCGACGGAGGACTTATAGCAATCAGCCCCAGCATTTT. Translated: CASSHRRRTYSNQPQHF. Drawing the rest from reference TRBV19 and TRBJ1-5, the complete variable domain is DGGITQSPKYLFRKEGQNVTLSCEQNLNHDAMYWYRQDPGQGLRLIYYSQIVNDFQKGDIAEGYSVSREKKESFPLTVTSAQKNPTAFYLCASSHRRRTYSNQPQHFGDGTRLSIL.

V and J are TRBV19 and TRBJ1-1, with 8 bases fitting TRBD1. The length of the CDR3 is 14 residues. V lost 1 base and J lost 6; bases outside the gene matches: 4. Germline CDR1 is LNHDA and CDR2 is SQIVND (reference sequence). CDR3 nucleotides: TGTGCCAGTAGTATAGTACAGGGGGTTTCTGAAGCTTTCTTT. Translating it yields CASSIVQGVSEAFF.

This sequence joins TRBV7-9 and TRBJ2-1, with 10 bases fitting TRBD2. This CDR3 contains 16 residues. Germline V gene lookup returns CDR1 SEHNR and CDR2 FQNEAQ (reference sequence). V lost 2 bases and J lost 5; bases outside the gene matches: 6. The CDR3 DNA follows: TGTGCCAGCAGCTTACCAGACGGGACTAGCGACAATGAGCAGTTCTTC. It is translated as CASSLPDGTSDNEQFF.

The chain carries TRBV19 and TRBJ2-7; maybe TRBD1 (7 bases). Trimming pared 4 bases from V and 4 bases from J, leaving 8 bases between. This CDR3 is built from 12 residues. Germline V lookup: CDR1 LNHDA, CDR2 SQIVND (reference sequence). The CDR3 spells CASSTGGYEQYF. The DNA for the CDR3 is TGTGCCAGTAGTACAGGGGGGTACGAGCAGTACTTC.

This rearrangement joins TRBV5-1 to TRBJ2-7; 11 bases match TRBD1. CDR1 SGHRS and CDR2 YFSETQ come from the germline V gene. J lost 2 bases, V lost 4 bases, and 5 bases had no gene match. The CDR3 is 15 residues long. CDR3: CASSLPGQGAYEQYF. CDR3 in DNA: TGCGCCAGCAGCCTGCCGGGACAGGGGGCCTACGAGCAGTACTTC.

A few counts support this clone. The chain uses TRBV6-6 and TRBJ1-4; 7 nucleotides match TRBD1. V lost 5 bases and J lost 5; bases outside the gene matches: 8. From germline, CDR1 is MNHNY and CDR2 SVGAGI (reference sequence). The CDR3 is 15 amino acids. CDR3 sequence (DNA): TGTGCCAGCAGTCAATCGGACAGGATAAATGAAAAACTGTTTTTT. It is translated as CASSQSDRINEKLFF.

The chain couples TRBV7-3 to TRBJ1-1; 8 bases align to TRBD1. The ends lost 5 bases at V and 4 bases at J; junction bases unmatched: 12. The CDR3 has 16 residues. Germline V gene sequence: CDR1 SGHTA, CDR2 FQGTGA. CDR3 loop: CASSPLGQGLGTEAFF. CDR3 DNA sequence: TGTGCCAGCAGCCCCCTAGGACAGGGTTTAGGCACTGAAGCTTTCTTT.

This rearrangement joins TRBV7-9 to TRBJ1-5; 7 nucleotides align to TRBD1. V lost 5 bases, J lost 0 bases, and 4 bases stayed unmatched. Looked up from germline, CDR1 is SEHNR and CDR2 is FQNEAQ (reference sequence). There are 15 residues in the CDR3. The CDR3 reads CASSETGYSNQPQHF. CDR3 sequence (DNA): TGTGCCAGCAGCGAGACAGGGTATAGCAATCAGCCCCAGCATTTT.

The V gene is TRBV6-1, the J gene TRBJ1-5; no clear D. Per germline, CDR1 MNHNS and CDR2 SASEGT. The ends were cut back, 6 bases at V and 0 bases at J, with 9 bases in the middle. The CDR3 runs 14 residues. Here the CDR3 reads CASRLHDSNQPQHF. CDR3 nucleotides: TGTGCCAGCAGGTTACACGATAGCAATCAGCCCCAGCATTTT.

The rearrangement joins TRBV27 to TRBJ2-1; D is perhaps TRBD2 (6 bases). Germline loops: CDR1 MNHEY, CDR2 SMNVEV (reference sequence). V gave up 6 bases and J gave up 2 bases, with 11 bases separating them. CDR3 length equals 14 residues. The CDR3 is CASSPPGAYNEQFF. DNA for the CDR3: TGTGCCAGCAGCCCCCCGGGAGCCTACAATGAGCAGTTCTTC.

The chain recombines TRBV5-1 with TRBJ1-6, with a possible D match to TRBD1 (6 bases). V lost 0 bases and J lost 4, with 14 bases in between. The germline V gene encodes CDR1 SGHRS and CDR2 YFSETQ. There are 17 residues in the CDR3. CDR3 sequence reads: CASSLDGAQGYNSPLHF. CDR3 DNA: TGCGCCAGCAGCTTGGATGGGGCACAGGGTTATAATTCACCCCTCCACTTT.

The genes are TRBV19 and TRBJ2-1; tentatively, D is TRBD1 (6 bases). This CDR3 is built from 16 residues. The V end lost 3 bases, the J end lost 7 bases, and 19 bases lay between the germline ends. CDR1 is LNHDA and CDR2 is SQIVND in the germline V gene (reference sequence). CDR3: CASSIPQGGSVNEQFF. CDR3 coding DNA: TGTGCCAGTAGTATTCCCCAAGGGGGAAGTGTGAATGAGCAGTTCTTC.

The genes are TRBV6-5 and TRBJ1-2; TRBD1 agrees at 9 bases. The germline gives CDR1 MNHEY, CDR2 SVGAGI. Unmatched junction bases numbered 11, after V lost 6 bases and J lost 6 bases. The CDR3 has 15 residues. The CDR3 DNA reads TGTGCCAGCAGAACCACAGGGGGCCGCCAGGATGGCTACACCTTC. Translated, it gives CASRTTGGRQDGYTF.

J is TRBJ1-3 and V is TRBV4-3; D gene ambiguous. V lost 0 bases to trimming and J lost 4 bases, with 10 bases between them. The V gene's germline CDR1 is LGHNA and CDR2 YSLEER. This CDR3 region has 15 residues. The CDR3 here is CASSQDLRVGNTIYF. For the CDR3, the DNA is TGCGCCAGCAGCCAAGATTTGAGGGTCGGAAACACCATATATTTT.

V gene TRBV9 combines with J gene TRBJ1-2; a weak D match, TRBD1 (6 bases). Trimming shortened V by 4 bases and J by 7 bases, and 26 bases separated the two germline ends. CDR1 is SGDLS and CDR2 is YYNGEE in the germline V gene. This CDR3 region has 17 residues. CDR3: CASSPTVSGGVEGGYTF. Written as DNA, the CDR3 is TGTGCCAGCAGCCCGACCGTCTCGGGGGGCGTGGAGGGTGGCTACACCTTC.

The gene calls are TRBV2 and TRBJ2-7; TRBD1 agrees at 11 bases. CDR1 and CDR2 from the germline V gene are SNHLY and FYNNEI. The CDR3 is 14 amino acids. V lost 5 bases, J lost 4 bases, and 4 bases stayed unmatched. DNA of the CDR3: TGTGCCAGCAGTTTGGACAGGGGGCGTTACGAGCAGTACTTC. It translates to CASSLDRGRYEQYF.

The rearrangement uses TRBV18 and TRBJ1-1; D is undetermined. The CDR3 runs to 14 residues. CDR1 and CDR2 from the germline V gene are KGHSH and LQKENI. V lost 0 bases, J lost 11 bases, and 16 bases lay in between. The CDR3 sequence is CASSPPSERTGAFF. As DNA, the CDR3 is TGTGCCAGCTCACCACCGAGTGAGAGGACTGGGGCTTTCTTT.

This clone has more than one count but fewer than ten. The chain joins TRBV7-9 to TRBJ2-3; a possible D gene is TRBD2 (7 bases). V lost 5 bases and J lost 5, with 20 bases in between. CDR1 is SEHNR and CDR2 is FQNEAQ in the germline V gene (reference sequence). This CDR3 is 16 amino acids long. The CDR3 reads CASSRPRAGAGDTQYF. Written as DNA, the CDR3 is TGTGCCAGCAGCCGACCTCGCGCGGGGGCTGGAGATACGCAGTATTTT.

The chain couples TRBV4-3 to TRBJ2-7; the D gene is possibly TRBD2 (5 bases). CDR1 and CDR2 from the germline V gene are LGHNA and YSLEER. V was shortened by 5 bases and J by 2 bases, with 7 bases between the two germline ends. The CDR3 is 12 residues long. The chain's CDR3 is CASSSGTYEQYF. The CDR3 DNA follows: TGCGCCAGCAGCTCGGGGACCTACGAGCAGTACTTC.

The J gene is TRBJ2-1, the V gene TRBV21-1; the D call TRBD2 from the table was never checked on the DNA. TRBV21-1 is described as a pseudogene. The CDR3 runs 13 residues. CDR3 bases: TGTGCCAGCAGGCGCGGGGGGGCCCGAAGGCAGTTCTTC. Protein sequence: CASRRGGARRQFF.